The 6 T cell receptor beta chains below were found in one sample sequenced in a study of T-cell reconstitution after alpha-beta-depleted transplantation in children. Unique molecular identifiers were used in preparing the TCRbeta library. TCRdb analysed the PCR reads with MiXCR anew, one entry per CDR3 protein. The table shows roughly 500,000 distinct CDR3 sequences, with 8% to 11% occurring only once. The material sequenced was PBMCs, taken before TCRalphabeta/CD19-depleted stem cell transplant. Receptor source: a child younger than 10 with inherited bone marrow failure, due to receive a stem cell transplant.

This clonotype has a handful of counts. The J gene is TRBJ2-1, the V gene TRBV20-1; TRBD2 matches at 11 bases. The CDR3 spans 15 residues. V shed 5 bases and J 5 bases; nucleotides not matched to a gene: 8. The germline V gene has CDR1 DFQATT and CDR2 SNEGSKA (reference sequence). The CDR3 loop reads CSAFLLAGVNNEQFF. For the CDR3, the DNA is TGCAGTGCTTTCCTACTAGCGGGAGTCAACAATGAGCAGTTCTTC.

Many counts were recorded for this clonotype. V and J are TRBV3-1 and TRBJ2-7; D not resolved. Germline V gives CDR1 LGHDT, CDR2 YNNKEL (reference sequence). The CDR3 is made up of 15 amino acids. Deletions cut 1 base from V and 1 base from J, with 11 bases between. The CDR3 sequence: CASSQGGGFSYEQYF. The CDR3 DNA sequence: TGTGCCAGCAGCCAAGGCGGTGGGTTTTCCTACGAGCAGTACTTC.

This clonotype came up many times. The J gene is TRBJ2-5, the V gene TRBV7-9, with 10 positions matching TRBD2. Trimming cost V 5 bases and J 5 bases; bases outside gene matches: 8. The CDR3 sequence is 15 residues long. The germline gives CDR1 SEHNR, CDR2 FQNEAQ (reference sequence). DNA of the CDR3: TGTGCCAGCAGCAAGCTAGCGGGAGTGGGGGAGACCCAGTACTTC. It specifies CASSKLAGVGETQYF.

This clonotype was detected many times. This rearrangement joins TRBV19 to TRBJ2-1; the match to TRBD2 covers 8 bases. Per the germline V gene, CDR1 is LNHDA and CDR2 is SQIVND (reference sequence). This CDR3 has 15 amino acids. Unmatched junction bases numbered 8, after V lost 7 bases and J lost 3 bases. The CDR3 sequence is CASTRGTRGYNEQFF. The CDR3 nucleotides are TGTGCCAGTACCCGCGGGACTAGGGGCTACAATGAGCAGTTCTTC.

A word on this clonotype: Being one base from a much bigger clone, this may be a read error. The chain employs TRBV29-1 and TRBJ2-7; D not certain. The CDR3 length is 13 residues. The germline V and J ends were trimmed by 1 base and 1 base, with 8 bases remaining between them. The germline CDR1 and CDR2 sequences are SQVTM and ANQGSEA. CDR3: CSVEVQVSYEQYF. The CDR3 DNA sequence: TGCAGCGTTGAAGTGCAGGTGTCCTACGAGCAGTACTTC.

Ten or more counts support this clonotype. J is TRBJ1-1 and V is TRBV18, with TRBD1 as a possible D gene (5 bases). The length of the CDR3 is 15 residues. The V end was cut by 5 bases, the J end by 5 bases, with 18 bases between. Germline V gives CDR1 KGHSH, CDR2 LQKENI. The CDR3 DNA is TGTGCCAGCTCAACCTTCGGGACGGCGGGGACTGAAGCTTTCTTT. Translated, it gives CASSTFGTAGTEAFF. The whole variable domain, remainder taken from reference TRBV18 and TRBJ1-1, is NAGVMQNPRHLVRRRGQEARLRCSPMKGHSHVYWYRQLPEEGLKFMVYLQKENIIDESGMPKERFSAEFPKEGPSILRIQQVVRGDSAAYFCASSTFGTAGTEAFFGQGTRLTVV.